The present entry profiles one T cell receptor (beta chain) with its context. The specificity of this receptor is unknown. Base qualities are missing; no much larger clone stands one base away. The sample belongs to a study of control samples from healthy donors and cancer patients (dated by TCRdb to the early 2020s). Reading from cysteine to phenylalanine, the CDR3 counts 15 amino acids. CDR3 DNA only is kept here, 45 bases in frame from base 1. Trimming costs V 3 bases and J 1 base, and their ends lie 13 bases apart. From a lookup of the germline V gene, CDR1 and CDR2 are SGDLS and YYNGEE. Libraries came from the immunoSEQ multiplex PCR assay. Drawn from immuneACCESS, this table holds only the in-frame rearrangements with V and J called that TCRdb kept. Clones are partly lost; checked studies trace under half to an unresolved V gene and leave the rest unexplained. The sample table lists fewer than 130,000 clones, roughly 88% of them with a count of one. Of the sample, about 3.7% is held by the ten largest clones.

The sample was PBMCs. The sequence links TRBV9 to TRBJ1-1; the D segment could be TRBD1, given 6 matching bases. This receptor was identified in a woman aged 55-69 years with lung cancer. The CDR3 reads as follows: CASSAKQGGNTEAFF. In nucleotides, the sequence is TGTGCCAGCAGCGCAAAACAGGGAGGGAACACTGAAGCTTTCTTT.